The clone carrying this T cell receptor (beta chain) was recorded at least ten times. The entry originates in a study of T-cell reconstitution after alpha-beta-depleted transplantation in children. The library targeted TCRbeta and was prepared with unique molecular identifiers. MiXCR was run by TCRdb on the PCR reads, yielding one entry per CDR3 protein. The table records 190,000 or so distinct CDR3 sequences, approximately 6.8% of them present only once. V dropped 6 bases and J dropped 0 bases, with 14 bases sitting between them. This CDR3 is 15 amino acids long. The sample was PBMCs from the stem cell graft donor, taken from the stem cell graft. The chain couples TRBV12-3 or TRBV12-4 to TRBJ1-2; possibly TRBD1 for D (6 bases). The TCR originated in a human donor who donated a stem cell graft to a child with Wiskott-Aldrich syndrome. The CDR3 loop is CASRPNRVANYGYTF. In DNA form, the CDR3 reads TGTGCCAGCAGGCCCAACAGGGTAGCTAACTATGGCTACACCTTC.